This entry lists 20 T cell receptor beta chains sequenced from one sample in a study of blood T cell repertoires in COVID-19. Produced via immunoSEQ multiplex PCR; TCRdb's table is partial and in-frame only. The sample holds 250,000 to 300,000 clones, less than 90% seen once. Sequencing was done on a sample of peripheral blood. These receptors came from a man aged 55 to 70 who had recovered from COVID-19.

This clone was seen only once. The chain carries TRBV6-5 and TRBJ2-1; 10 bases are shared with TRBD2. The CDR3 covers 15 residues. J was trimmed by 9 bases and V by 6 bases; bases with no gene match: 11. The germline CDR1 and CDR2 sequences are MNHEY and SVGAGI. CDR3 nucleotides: TGTGCCAGCAGGATTAGCGGGGGGTTCGCGGGTGAGCAGTTCTTC. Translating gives CASRISGGFAGEQFF.

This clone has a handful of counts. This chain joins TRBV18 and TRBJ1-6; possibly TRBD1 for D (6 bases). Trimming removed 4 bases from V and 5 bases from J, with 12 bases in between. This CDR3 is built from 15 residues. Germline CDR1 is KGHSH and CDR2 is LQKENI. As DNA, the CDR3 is TGTGCCAGCTCACGCGACAGGATGGATAATTCACCCCTCCACTTT. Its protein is CASSRDRMDNSPLHF.

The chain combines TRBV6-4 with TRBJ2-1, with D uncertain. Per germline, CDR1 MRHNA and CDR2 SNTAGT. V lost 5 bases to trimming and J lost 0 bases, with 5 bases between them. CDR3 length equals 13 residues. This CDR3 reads CASSLSSYNEQFF. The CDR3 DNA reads TGTGCCAGCAGTCTTAGCTCCTACAATGAGCAGTTCTTC.

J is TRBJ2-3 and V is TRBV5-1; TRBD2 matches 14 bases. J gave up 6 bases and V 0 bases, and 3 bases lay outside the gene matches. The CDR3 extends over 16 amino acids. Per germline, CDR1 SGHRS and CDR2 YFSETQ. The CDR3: CASSLGTSGGRDTQYF. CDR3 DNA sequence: TGCGCCAGCAGCTTGGGGACTAGCGGGGGGCGGGATACGCAGTATTTT.

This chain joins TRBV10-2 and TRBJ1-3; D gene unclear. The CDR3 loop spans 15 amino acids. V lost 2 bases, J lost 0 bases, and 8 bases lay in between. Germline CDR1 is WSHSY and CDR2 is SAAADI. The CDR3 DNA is TGCGCCAGCAGTGAGAACACAAACTCTGGAAACACCATATATTTT. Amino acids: CASSENTNSGNTIYF.

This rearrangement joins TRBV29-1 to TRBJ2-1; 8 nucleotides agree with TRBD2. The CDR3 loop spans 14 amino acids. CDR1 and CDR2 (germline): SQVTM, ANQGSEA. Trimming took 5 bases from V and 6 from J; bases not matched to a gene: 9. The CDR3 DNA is TGCAGCGTTAGGGGGGGGACTAGACCCAATGAGCAGTTCTTC. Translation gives CSVRGGTRPNEQFF.

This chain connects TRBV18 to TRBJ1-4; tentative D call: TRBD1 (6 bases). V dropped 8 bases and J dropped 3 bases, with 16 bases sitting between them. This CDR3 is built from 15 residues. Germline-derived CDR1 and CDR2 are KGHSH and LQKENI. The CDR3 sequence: CASTYTGLANEKLFF. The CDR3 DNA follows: TGTGCCAGCACCTACACAGGGTTGGCTAATGAAAAACTGTTTTTT. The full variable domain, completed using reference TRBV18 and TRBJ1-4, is NAGVMQNPRHLVRRRGQEARLRCSPMKGHSHVYWYRQLPEEGLKFMVYLQKENIIDESGMPKERFSAEFPKEGPSILRIQQVVRGDSAAYFCASTYTGLANEKLFFGSGTQLSVL.

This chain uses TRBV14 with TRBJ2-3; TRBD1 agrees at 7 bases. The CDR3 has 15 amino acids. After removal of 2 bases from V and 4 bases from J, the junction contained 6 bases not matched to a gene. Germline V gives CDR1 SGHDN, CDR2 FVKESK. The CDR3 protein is CASSQRTGGADTQYF. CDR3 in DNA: TGTGCCAGCAGCCAAAGGACAGGCGGCGCAGATACGCAGTATTTT. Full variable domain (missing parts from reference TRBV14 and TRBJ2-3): EAGVTQFPSHSVIEKGQTVTLRCDPISGHDNLYWYRRVMGKEIKFLLHFVKESKQDESGMPNNRFLAERTGGTYSTLKVQPAELEDSGVYFCASSQRTGGADTQYFGPGTRLTVL.

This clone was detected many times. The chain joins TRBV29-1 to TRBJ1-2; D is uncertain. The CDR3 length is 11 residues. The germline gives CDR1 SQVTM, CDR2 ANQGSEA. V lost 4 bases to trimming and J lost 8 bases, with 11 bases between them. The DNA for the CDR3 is TGCAGCGTTGGGGGATCGGGGGGCTACACCTTC. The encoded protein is CSVGGSGGYTF.

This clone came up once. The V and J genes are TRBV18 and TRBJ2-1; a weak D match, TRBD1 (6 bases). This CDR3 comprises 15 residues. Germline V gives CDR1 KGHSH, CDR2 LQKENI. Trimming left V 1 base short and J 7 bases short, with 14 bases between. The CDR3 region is CASSPRQGQWNEQFF. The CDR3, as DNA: TGTGCCAGCTCACCACGGCAGGGGCAGTGGAATGAGCAGTTCTTC.

The CDR3 nucleotides are TGCGCCAGCAGCCACGAGGGCTCCTACGAGCAGTACTTC. Its protein is CASSHEGSYEQYF. The chain combines TRBV5-1 with TRBJ2-7; D is possibly TRBD2 (5 bases). This CDR3 is 13 amino acids long. Germline loops: CDR1 SGHRS, CDR2 YFSETQ. V lost 4 bases and J 0 bases, leaving 8 bases between the germline ends. The whole variable domain, remainder taken from reference TRBV5-1 and TRBJ2-7, is KAGVTQTPRYLIKTRGQQVTLSCSPISGHRSVSWYQQTPGQGLQFLFEYFSETQRNKGNFPGRFSGRQFSNSRSEMNVSTLELGDSALYLCASSHEGSYEQYFGPGTRLTVT.

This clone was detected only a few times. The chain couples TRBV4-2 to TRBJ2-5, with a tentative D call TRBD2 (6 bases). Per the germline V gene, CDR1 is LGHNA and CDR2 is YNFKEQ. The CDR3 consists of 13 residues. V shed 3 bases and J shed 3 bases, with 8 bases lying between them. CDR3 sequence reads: CASSQPGEETQYF. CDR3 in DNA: TGTGCCAGCAGCCAGCCGGGGGAAGAGACCCAGTACTTC.

The CDR3 coding sequence is TGTGCCTGGAGACAGGGACAGATCAATTCACCCCTCCACTTT. Its protein is CAWRQGQINSPLHF. The rearrangement uses TRBV30 and TRBJ1-6; 7 positions agree with TRBD1. The V segment lost 3 bases and the J segment 7 bases; nucleotides outside the gene matches: 6. Per germline, CDR1 GTSNPN and CDR2 SVGIG (reference sequence). This CDR3 region has 14 residues. The whole variable domain, filled in from reference TRBV30 and TRBJ1-6, reads SQTIHQWPATLVQPVGSPLSLECTVEGTSNPNLYWYRQAAGRGLQLLFYSVGIGQISSEVPQNLSASRPQDRQFILSSKKLLLSDSGFYLCAWRQGQINSPLHFGNGTRLTVT.

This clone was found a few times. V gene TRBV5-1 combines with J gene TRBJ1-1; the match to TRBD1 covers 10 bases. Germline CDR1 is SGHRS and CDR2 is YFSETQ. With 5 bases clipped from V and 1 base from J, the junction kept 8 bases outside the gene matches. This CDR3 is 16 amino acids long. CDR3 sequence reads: CASRLGTGDKNTEAFF. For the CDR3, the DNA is TGCGCCAGCAGACTCGGGACAGGGGATAAGAACACTGAAGCTTTCTTT.

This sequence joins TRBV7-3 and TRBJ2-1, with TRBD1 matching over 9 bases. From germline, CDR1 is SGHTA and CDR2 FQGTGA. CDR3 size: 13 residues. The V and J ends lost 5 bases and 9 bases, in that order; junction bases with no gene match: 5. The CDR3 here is CASSVGTGLEQFF. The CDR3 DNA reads TGTGCCAGCAGCGTGGGGACAGGGCTTGAGCAGTTCTTC.

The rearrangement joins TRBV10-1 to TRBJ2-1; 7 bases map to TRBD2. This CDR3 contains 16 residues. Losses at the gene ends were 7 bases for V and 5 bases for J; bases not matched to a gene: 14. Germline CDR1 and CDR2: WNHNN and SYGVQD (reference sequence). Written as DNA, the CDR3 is TGCGCCAGCACCCGTCCGGGGCTAGCGGAAAACAATGAGCAGTTCTTC. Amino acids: CASTRPGLAENNEQFF.

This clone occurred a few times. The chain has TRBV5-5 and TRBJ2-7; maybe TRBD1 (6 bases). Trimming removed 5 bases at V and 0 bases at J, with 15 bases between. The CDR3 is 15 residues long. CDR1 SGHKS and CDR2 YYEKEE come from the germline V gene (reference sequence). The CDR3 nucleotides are TGTGCCAGCAGACACACCAGGGGAACCTCCTACGAGCAGTACTTC. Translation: CASRHTRGTSYEQYF.

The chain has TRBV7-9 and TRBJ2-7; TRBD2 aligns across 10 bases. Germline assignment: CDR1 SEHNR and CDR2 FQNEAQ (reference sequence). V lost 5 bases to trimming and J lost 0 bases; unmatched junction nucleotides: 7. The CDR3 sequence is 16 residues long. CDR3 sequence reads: CASSPRGLAASYEQYF. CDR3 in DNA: TGTGCCAGCAGCCCAAGAGGACTAGCGGCCTCCTACGAGCAGTACTTC.

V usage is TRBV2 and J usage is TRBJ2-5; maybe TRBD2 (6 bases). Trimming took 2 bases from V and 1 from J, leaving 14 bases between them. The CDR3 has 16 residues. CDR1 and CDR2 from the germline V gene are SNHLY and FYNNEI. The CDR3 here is CASSERETGVQETQYF. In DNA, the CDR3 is TGTGCCAGCAGTGAAAGGGAAACGGGGGTCCAAGAGACCCAGTACTTC. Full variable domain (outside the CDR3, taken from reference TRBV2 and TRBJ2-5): EPEVTQTPSHQVTQMGQEVILRCVPISNHLYFYWYRQILGQKVEFLVSFYNNEISEKSEIFDDQFSVERPDGSNFTLKIRSTKLEDSAMYFCASSERETGVQETQYFGPGTRLLVL.

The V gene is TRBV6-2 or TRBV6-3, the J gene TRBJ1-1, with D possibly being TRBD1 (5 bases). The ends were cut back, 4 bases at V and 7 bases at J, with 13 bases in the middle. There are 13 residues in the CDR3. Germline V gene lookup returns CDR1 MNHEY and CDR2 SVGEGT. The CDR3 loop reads CASSSTRQSEAFF. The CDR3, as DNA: TGTGCCAGCAGTTCAACACGACAGAGTGAAGCTTTCTTT.